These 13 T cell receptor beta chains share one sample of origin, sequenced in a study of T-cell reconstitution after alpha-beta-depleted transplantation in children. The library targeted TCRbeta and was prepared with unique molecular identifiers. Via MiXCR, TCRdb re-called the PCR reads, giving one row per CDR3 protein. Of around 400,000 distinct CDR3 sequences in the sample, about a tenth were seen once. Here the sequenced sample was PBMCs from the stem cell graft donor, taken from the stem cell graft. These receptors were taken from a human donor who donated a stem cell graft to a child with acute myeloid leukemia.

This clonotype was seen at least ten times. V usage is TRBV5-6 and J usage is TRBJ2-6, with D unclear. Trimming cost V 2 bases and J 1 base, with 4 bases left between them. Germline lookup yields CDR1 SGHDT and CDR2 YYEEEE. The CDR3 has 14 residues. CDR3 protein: CASSFLSGANVLTF. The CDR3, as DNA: TGTGCCAGCAGCTTCCTGTCTGGGGCCAACGTCCTGACTTTC.

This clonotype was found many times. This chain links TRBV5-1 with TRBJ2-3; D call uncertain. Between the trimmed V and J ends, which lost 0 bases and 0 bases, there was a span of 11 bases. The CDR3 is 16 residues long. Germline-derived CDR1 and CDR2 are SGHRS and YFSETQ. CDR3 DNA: TGCGCCAGCAGCTTGGGGGTAGGCTCGAGCACAGATACGCAGTATTTT. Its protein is CASSLGVGSSTDTQYF.

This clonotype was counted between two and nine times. The CDR3 protein is CASSSGTGIYNEQFF. The CDR3 nucleotides are TGCGCCAGCAGCTCCGGGACAGGGATCTACAATGAGCAGTTCTTC. The V gene is TRBV5-1, the J gene TRBJ2-1; 9 bases match TRBD1. This CDR3 contains 15 residues. With V trimmed by 3 bases and J by 3 bases, 4 bases remained unmatched. Per the germline V gene, CDR1 is SGHRS and CDR2 is YFSETQ. Complete variable domain (other parts from reference TRBV5-1 and TRBJ2-1): KAGVTQTPRYLIKTRGQQVTLSCSPISGHRSVSWYQQTPGQGLQFLFEYFSETQRNKGNFPGRFSGRQFSNSRSEMNVSTLELGDSALYLCASSSGTGIYNEQFFGPGTRLTVL.

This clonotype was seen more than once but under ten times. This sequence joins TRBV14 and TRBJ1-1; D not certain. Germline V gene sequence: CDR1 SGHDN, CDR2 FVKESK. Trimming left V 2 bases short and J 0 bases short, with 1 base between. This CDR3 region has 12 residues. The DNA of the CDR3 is TGTGCCAGCAGCCAAATGAACACTGAAGCTTTCTTT. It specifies CASSQMNTEAFF.

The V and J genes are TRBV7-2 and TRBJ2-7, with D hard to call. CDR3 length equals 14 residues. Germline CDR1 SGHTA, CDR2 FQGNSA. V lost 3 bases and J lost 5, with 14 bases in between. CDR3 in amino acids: CASSFSVFDDEQYF. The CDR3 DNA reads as TGTGCCAGCAGCTTTTCCGTGTTTGACGACGAGCAGTACTTC.

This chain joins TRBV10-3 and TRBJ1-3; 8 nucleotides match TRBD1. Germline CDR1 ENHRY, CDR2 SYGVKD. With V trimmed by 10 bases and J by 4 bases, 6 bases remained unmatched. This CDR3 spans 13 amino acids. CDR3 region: CASKTGEGNTIYF. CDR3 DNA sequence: TGTGCCAGCAAGACAGGGGAGGGAAACACCATATATTTT.

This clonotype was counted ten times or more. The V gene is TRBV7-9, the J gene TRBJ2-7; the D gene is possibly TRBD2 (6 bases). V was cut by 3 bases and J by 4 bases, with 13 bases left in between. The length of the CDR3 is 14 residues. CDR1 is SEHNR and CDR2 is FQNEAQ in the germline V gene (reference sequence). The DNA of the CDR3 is TGTGCCAGCAGCTTTGGGGGAGGCAGGTACGAGCAGTACTTC. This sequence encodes CASSFGGGRYEQYF.

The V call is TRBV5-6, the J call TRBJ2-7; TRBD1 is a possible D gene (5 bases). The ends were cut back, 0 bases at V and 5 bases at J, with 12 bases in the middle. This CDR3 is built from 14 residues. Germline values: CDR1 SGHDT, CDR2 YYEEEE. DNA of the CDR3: TGTGCCAGCAGCTTGGGGCCAGGGCGGAACGAGCAGTACTTC. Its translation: CASSLGPGRNEQYF.

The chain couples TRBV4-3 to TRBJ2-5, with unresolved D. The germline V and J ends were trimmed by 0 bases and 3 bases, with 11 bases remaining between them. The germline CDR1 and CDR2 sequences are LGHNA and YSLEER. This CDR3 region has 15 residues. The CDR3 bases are TGCGCCAGCAGCCAAGATTGGGTCTCCGAAGAGACCCAGTACTTC. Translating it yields CASSQDWVSEETQYF.

CDR3 region: CASSLMENTGELFF. CDR3 bases: TGTGCCAGCAGCTTGATGGAGAACACCGGGGAGCTGTTTTTT. The gene calls are TRBV5-6 and TRBJ2-2; D unclear. The germline V gene has CDR1 SGHDT and CDR2 YYEEEE. CDR3 length: 14 amino acids. Trimming took 1 base from V and 1 from J, leaving 5 bases between them.

CDR3 in DNA: TGCGCCAGCAGCCAAGAAAGGGGAGTTGATTATGGCTACACCTTC. As protein: CASSQERGVDYGYTF. The chain links TRBV4-1 to TRBJ1-2; perhaps TRBD1 as D (5 bases). CDR1 is MGHRA, CDR2 YSYEKL, per germline. With 0 bases removed from V and 5 bases from J, the gap between germline ends came to 13 bases. The CDR3 length is 15 residues.

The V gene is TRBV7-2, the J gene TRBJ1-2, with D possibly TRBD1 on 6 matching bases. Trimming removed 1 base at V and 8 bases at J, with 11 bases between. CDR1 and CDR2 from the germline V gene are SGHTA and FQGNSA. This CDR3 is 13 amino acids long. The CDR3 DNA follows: TGTGCCAGCAGCTTAGTCGGGGGCAGGGGCTACACCTTC. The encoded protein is CASSLVGGRGYTF.

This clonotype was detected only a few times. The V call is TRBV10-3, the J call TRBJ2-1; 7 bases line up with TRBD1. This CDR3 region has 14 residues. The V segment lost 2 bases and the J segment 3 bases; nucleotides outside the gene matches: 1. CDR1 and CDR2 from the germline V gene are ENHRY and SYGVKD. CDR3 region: CAISETGDYNEQFF. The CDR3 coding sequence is TGTGCCATCAGTGAGACAGGGGACTACAATGAGCAGTTCTTC.